These T cell receptor beta chains were read from a single sample in a study of cytomegalovirus exposure and HLA in healthy donors. Libraries were prepared by immunoSEQ multiplex PCR; TCRdb keeps only in-frame clonotypes and omits some of them. The sample lists roughly 120,000 clones, 70% to 80% occurring once. What was sequenced was PBMCs. The receptors shown here come from a man aged 50 or older in good health and CMV-seropositive. CDR3s include the opening cysteine and the closing phenylalanine or tryptophan. A D gene is named only where the DNA matches it firmly. Size is omitted from some rows. Given values are once, few, many or a class for expanded clones.

V gene,D gene,CDR3 length,J gene,clone size,CDR3 DNA,CDR3 protein
TRBV9,TRBD1,13,TRBJ2-1,-,TGTGCCAGCAGCGTGGACAGGCCTAATGAGCAGTTCTTC,CASSVDRPNEQFF
TRBV11-3,TRBD2,15,TRBJ2-7,-,TGTGCCAGCAGCTTCGCCGGATCCCAGCGGGGCGAGCAGTACTTC,CASSFAGSQRGEQYF
TRBV29-1,-,12,TRBJ2-3,-,TGCAGCGTATTGACCGGGGCAGATACGCAGTATTTT,CSVLTGADTQYF
TRBV5-1,TRBD1,15,TRBJ2-1,-,TGCGCCAGCAGCTTGAGTACAGGGGCCTACAATGAGCAGTTCTTC,CASSLSTGAYNEQFF
TRBV7-2,-,12,TRBJ2-2,-,TGTGCCAGCAGCTCCAACGCCGGGGGTCTACTTTTT,CASSSNAGGLLF
TRBV5-4,TRBD1,16,TRBJ1-3,-,TGTGCCAGCAGCCTTCCGGGACAGCTCTCTGGAAACACCATATATTTT,CASSLPGQLSGNTIYF
TRBV6-1,-,16,TRBJ1-1,-,TGTGCCAGCAGTGAACGCCCTATTGGTTCCTACACTGAAGCTTTCTTT,CASSERPIGSYTEAFF
TRBV18,TRBD2,18,TRBJ2-1,-,TGTGCCAGCTCATCCACCCCAGGACTAGCGGGAGTGAGGAATGAGCAGTTCTTC,CASSSTPGLAGVRNEQFF
TRBV5-4,-,14,TRBJ1-1,few,TGTGCCAGCGGATTACAGGGCCTAGACACTGAAGCTTTCTTT,CASGLQGLDTEAFF
TRBV29-1,TRBD2,15,TRBJ2-1,-,TGCAGCGTTGTAGATGGGTCGGGGGGGCCCGATGAGCAGTTCTTC,CSVVDGSGGPDEQFF
TRBV5-6,TRBD1,17,TRBJ2-6,-,TGTGCCAGCAGCTGGGGACAGGGGGTGGCCGGGGCCAACGTCCTGACTTTC,CASSWGQGVAGANVLTF
TRBV14,-,16,TRBJ2-7,-,TGTGCCAGCAGCCAAGTAGTGGCGACTGGAGCCCACGAGCAGTACTTC,CASSQVVATGAHEQYF
TRBV6-5,-,14,TRBJ1-1,-,TGTGCCAGCAGTTACTCAGACTCGACGGCTGAAGCTTTCTTT,CASSYSDSTAEAFF
TRBV5-4,TRBD2,13,TRBJ2-1,-,TGTGCCAGCAGCACCGGGACTAGGGATGAGCAGTTCTTC,CASSTGTRDEQFF
TRBV11-2,-,13,TRBJ2-7,once,TGTGCCAGCAGCTCCGGACGGAGGCCGGGGGAGTACTTC,CASSSGRRPGEYF
TRBV7-9,-,14,TRBJ2-5,-,TGTGCCAGCAGCCCAACCCCTCCTAAAGAGACCCAGTACTTC,CASSPTPPKETQYF
TRBV28,TRBD1,15,TRBJ2-7,-,TGTGCCAGCAGGTTAAGCGGAACAGGGGACTACGAGCAGTACTTC,CASRLSGTGDYEQYF
TRBV6-5,-,14,TRBJ1-2,few,TGTGCCAGCAGTTACAAAGTCGGGGGAGACGGCTACACCTTC,CASSYKVGGDGYTF
TRBV27,-,14,TRBJ1-2,-,TGTGCCAGCAGCCGTAGCGGGATTAACTATGGCTACACCTTC,CASSRSGINYGYTF
TRBV7-2,TRBD2,17,TRBJ2-3,-,TGTGCCAGCAGCCGGGCTAGCGGGGGGGCTTCCACAGATACGCAGTATTTT,CASSRASGGASTDTQYF
TRBV4-3,-,14,TRBJ1-1,-,TGCGCCAGCAGCTGGAACAGGGAAAACACTGAAGCTTTCTTT,CASSWNRENTEAFF
TRBV19,-,16,TRBJ1-4,-,TGTGCCAGTAGTGATCCAAGACTCCGAAGAGGTGAAAAACTGTTTTTT,CASSDPRLRRGEKLFF
TRBV15,-,13,TRBJ2-1,once,TGTGCCACCAGCAGAGAGGACCGCGGGGAGCAGTTCTTC,CATSREDRGEQFF
TRBV27,-,13,TRBJ1-5,-,TGTGCCAGCAGTTTATTCGGCAATCAGCCCCAGCATTTT,CASSLFGNQPQHF
TRBV5-8,-,15,TRBJ2-1,-,TGTGCCAGCAGCTTGGCCCTGCGGGAAGGGAATGAGCAGTTCTTC,CASSLALREGNEQFF
TRBV5-1,TRBD2,15,TRBJ2-1,-,TGCGCCAGCAGCCCGGGACTACACCCCGCGAATGAGCAGTTCTTC,CASSPGLHPANEQFF
TRBV18,-,13,TRBJ1-2,once,TGTGCCAGCCTAGGGAACAGGGAGCATGGCTACACCTTC,CASLGNREHGYTF
TRBV7-6,-,14,TRBJ2-2,-,TGTGCCAGCAGCTCATACACTACGGGCGGGGAGCTGTTTTTT,CASSSYTTGGELFF
TRBV10-3,TRBD2,18,TRBJ2-2,-,TGTGCCATCAGTGCCTTGGGACTAGCGGGAGAAGGTACCGGGGAGCTGTTTTTT,CAISALGLAGEGTGELFF
TRBV27,TRBD1,14,TRBJ2-7,-,TGTGCCAGCAGTTACCGGGACAGACCCTACGAGCAGTACTTC,CASSYRDRPYEQYF
TRBV27,-,15,TRBJ1-3,-,TGTGCCAGCAGACTACAGGGTCGGTCTGGAAACACCATATATTTT,CASRLQGRSGNTIYF
TRBV18,TRBD1,14,TRBJ1-1,-,TGTGCCAGCTCACAAGACAGGGGGCCCACTGAAGCTTTCTTT,CASSQDRGPTEAFF
TRBV5-4,TRBD1,17,TRBJ2-2,few,TGTGCCAGCAGCCCCTCCCGGACAGGGGCGAACACCGGGGAGCTGTTTTTT,CASSPSRTGANTGELFF
TRBV29-1,-,13,TRBJ2-7,-,TGCAGCGTTGCATCAGGGTTGATGTACGAGCAGTACTTC,CSVASGLMYEQYF
TRBV10-1,TRBD1,12,TRBJ2-7,-,TGCGCCAGCGGGGACAGACCCTACGAGCAGTACTTC,CASGDRPYEQYF
TRBV6-5,-,15,TRBJ1-2,-,TGTGCCTCCCAGCCAGGGGAAGTAAGAGGCTATGGCTACACCTTC,CASQPGEVRGYGYTF
TRBV6-1,TRBD1,15,TRBJ1-6,-,TGTGCCAGCAGTACCGGGACAGTTAATAATTCACCCCTCCACTTT,CASSTGTVNNSPLHF
TRBV5-4,TRBD1,13,TRBJ2-7,few,TGTGCCAGCAGCTTGGGACAGGGCAACGAGCAGTACTTC,CASSLGQGNEQYF
TRBV5-5,-,15,TRBJ2-7,-,TGTGCCAGCAGCTTGATAGCCTTAATACCCTACGAGCAGTACTTC,CASSLIALIPYEQYF
TRBV6-5,TRBD1,15,TRBJ2-7,-,TGTGCCAGCAGTTCAACCTTACAGGGGCCGGGGGAGCAGTACTTC,CASSSTLQGPGEQYF
TRBV6-5,TRBD1,16,TRBJ1-1,-,TGTGCCAGCAGTTATTTGTTGTCAGGGGGAAGCAGCGAAGCTTTCTTT,CASSYLLSGGSSEAFF
TRBV27,-,15,TRBJ2-5,-,TGTGCCAGCAGTTTAGGGGCGCAGTGGCGAGAGACCCAGTACTTC,CASSLGAQWRETQYF
TRBV27,-,15,TRBJ2-7,once,TGTGCCAGCAGTTTGACAGCACGTCTCTTGGCCGAGCAGTACTTC,CASSLTARLLAEQYF
TRBV5-1,-,14,TRBJ1-3,-,TGCGCCAGCAGCTTGCAGGCCGGTGGAAACACCATATATTTT,CASSLQAGGNTIYF
TRBV7-9,-,16,TRBJ2-2,once,TGTGCCAGCAGCCCCGGGGGTAGCGGGAACACCGGGGAGCTGTTTTTT,CASSPGGSGNTGELFF
TRBV10-3,TRBD1,15,TRBJ2-7,-,TGTGCCATCAGTGCTCGGGACAGGGCCTACTACGAGCAGTACTTC,CAISARDRAYYEQYF
TRBV2,TRBD2,14,TRBJ2-3,-,TGTGCCAGCAAGGAGGCTGCGGGAGAAAATACGCAGTATTTT,CASKEAAGENTQYF
TRBV19,-,15,TRBJ2-7,-,TGTGCCAGCCGCGCCAGGAAGGGGCCAGACTACGAGCAGTACTTC,CASRARKGPDYEQYF
TRBV27,TRBD1,15,TRBJ2-3,few,TGTGCCAGCAGTTCCGGGACAGGGAACACAGATACGCAGTATTTT,CASSSGTGNTDTQYF
TRBV5-1,-,15,TRBJ2-2,-,TGCGCCGTCAAAGGGAGTACTGCGAACACCGGGGAGCTGTTTTTT,CAVKGSTANTGELFF
TRBV7-9,TRBD1,15,TRBJ2-7,-,TGTGCCAGCAGCCTCGGGGACAGGGTAACCTACGAGCAGTACTTC,CASSLGDRVTYEQYF
TRBV4-1,-,14,TRBJ2-7,-,TGCGCCAGCAGCCAACTGACACGAACCCACGAGCAGTACTTC,CASSQLTRTHEQYF
TRBV2,-,14,TRBJ2-5,few,TGTGCCAGCAGTGCGGGACTCGTCCAAGAGACCCAGTACTTC,CASSAGLVQETQYF
TRBV9,-,15,TRBJ2-3,-,TGTGCCAGCAGCGTCACGACAGGCAGGGTGGATACGCAGTATTTT,CASSVTTGRVDTQYF
TRBV19,TRBD1,14,TRBJ1-4,-,TGTGCCAGTAGCACGGACAGGGAGGGTGAAAAACTGTTTTTT,CASSTDREGEKLFF
TRBV5-4,-,14,TRBJ2-1,-,TGTGCCAGCAGCATCCGTCCACCCCCGGATGAGCAGTTCTTC,CASSIRPPPDEQFF
TRBV6-6,TRBD1,16,TRBJ1-5,-,TGTGCCAGCAGTCAAATACAGGGGGTCAGCAATCAGCCCCAGCATTTT,CASSQIQGVSNQPQHF
TRBV4-3,TRBD1,14,TRBJ2-1,-,TGCGCCAGCAGCCAACTTACAGGGGTCAATGAGCAGTTCTTC,CASSQLTGVNEQFF
TRBV11-3,-,14,TRBJ2-5,-,TGTGCCAGCAGTTGGAAGGGAGCCCAAGAGACCCAGTACTTC,CASSWKGAQETQYF
TRBV29-1,-,15,TRBJ2-7,few,TGCAGCGTTTCCGGCTGGGCGGGAATAATTGGAGTGCAGTACTTC,CSVSGWAGIIGVQYF